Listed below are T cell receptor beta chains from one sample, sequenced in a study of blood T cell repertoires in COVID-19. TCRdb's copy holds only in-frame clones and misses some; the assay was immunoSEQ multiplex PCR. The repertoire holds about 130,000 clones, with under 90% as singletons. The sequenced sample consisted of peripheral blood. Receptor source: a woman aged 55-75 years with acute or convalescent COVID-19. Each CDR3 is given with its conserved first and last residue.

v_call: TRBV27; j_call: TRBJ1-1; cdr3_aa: CASRFRGAQFTTEAFF
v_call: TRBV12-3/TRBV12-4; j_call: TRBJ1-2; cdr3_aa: CASTPSRGYTF
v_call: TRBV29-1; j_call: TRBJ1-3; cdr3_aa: CSVAGTELGNTIYF
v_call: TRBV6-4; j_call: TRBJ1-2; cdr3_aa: CASSGHHSGQNYGYTF
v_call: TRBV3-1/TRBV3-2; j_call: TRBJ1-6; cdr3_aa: CASSQGQVGSPLHF
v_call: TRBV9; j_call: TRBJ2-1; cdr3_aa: CASSVLPVQASSYNEQFF
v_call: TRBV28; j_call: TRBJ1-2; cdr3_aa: CASRPTGQGTYGYTF
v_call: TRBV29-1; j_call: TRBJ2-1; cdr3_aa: CSVEEGARSGAYNEQFF
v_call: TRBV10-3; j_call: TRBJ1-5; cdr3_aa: CAIRSDTGNQPQHF
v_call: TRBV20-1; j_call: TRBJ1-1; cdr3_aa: CSASWSRAKTEAFF
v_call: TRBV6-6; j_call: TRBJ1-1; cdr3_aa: CASRRAGSVKTEAFF
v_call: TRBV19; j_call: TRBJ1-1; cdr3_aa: CASTPWGGSWTEAFF
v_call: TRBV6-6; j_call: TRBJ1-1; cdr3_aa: CASSYRTGIGTEAFF
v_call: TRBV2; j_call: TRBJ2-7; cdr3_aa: CASRIGLYYEQYF
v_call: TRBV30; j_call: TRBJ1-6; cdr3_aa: CAWSVNPDRDYSPLHF
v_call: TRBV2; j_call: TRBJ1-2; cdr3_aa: CASSGRDRAATNGYTF
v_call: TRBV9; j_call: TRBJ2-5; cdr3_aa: CASSNGQGKETQYF
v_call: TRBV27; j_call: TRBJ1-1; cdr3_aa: CASSLQEGGVAFF
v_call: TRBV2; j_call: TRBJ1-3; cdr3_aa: CASRGSWDSGNTIYF
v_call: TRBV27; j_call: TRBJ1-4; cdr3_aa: CASSLSFGGEKLFF
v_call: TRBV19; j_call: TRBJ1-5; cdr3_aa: CASRRMAGRGNQPQHF
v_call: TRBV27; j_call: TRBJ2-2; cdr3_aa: CASSYQRGGPGELFF
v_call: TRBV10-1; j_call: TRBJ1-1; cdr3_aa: CASSSRGGGTEAFF
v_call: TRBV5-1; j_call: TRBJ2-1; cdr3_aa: CASSWRRNSDNEQFF
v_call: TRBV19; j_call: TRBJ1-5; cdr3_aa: CASSIIPADYSNQPQHF
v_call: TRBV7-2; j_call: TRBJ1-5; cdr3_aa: CASSPRLGEGVQPQHF
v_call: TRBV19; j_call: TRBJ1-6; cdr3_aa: CASTHYRQTNSPLHF
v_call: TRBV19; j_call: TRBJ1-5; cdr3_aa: CASSMGGGQPQHF
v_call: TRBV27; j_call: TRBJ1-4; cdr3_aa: CASTVSPRVNEKLFF
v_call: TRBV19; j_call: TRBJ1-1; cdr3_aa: CASSPGPIQHTEAFF
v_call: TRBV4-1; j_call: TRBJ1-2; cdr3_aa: CASSQGGQGSGYTF
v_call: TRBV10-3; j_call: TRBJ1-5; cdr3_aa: CAISGRGDNQPQHF
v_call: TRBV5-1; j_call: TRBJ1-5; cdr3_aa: CASSLGGGQPQHF
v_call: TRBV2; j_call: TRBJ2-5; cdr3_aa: CASLAGGFQETQYF
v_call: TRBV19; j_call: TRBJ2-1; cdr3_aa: CASSSSVGTGVNEQFF
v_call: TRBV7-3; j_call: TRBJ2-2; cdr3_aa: CASGPYQGTNTGELFF
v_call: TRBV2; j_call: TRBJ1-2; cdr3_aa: CASRGTGNYGYTF
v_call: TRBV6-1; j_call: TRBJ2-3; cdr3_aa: CASSDHRDTQYF
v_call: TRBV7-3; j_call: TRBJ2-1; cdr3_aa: CASSLVGDYNEQFF
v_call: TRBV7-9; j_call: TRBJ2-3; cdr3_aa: CASSSERGETDTQYF
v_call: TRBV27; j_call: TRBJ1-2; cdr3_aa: CASSFEDRGRGGYGYTF
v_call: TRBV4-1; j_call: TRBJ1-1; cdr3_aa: CASSRGYSDTEAFF
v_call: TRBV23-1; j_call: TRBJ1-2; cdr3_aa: CASSQYLRGQNYGYTF
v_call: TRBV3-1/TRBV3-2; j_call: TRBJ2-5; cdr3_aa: CASSQDMTPETQYF
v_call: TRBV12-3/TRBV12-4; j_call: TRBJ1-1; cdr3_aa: CASSFSGNTEAFF